The TCR beta chain described here comes from a study of beta chain features in type 1 diabetes. Turning to the study itself: Healthy donors and patients had similar age, gender and cell yields. The number of sorted cells examined across all samples was around 99 million.

This clone was seen more than once but under ten times. The target antigen is unknown. The investigators reverse transcribed all of the isolated RNA, so they sequenced expressed TCRB transcripts. Sequenced by immunoSEQ multiplex PCR; TCRdb stores in-frame clones only, minus some. The table has 160,000 or so clones, 11% seen once. General study results and limits: Sampled from patients, naive, central memory and Treg TCRB repertoires appeared more similar than those sampled from healthy donors.

Sequencing was carried out using central memory CD4+ T cells from blood. This receptor was obtained from a man aged 18 to 35 in good health.

CDR3: CASRGRQRSTNEKLFF. The DNA for the CDR3 is TGTGCCAGTCGTGGGAGACAGCGTTCAACTAATGAAAAACTGTTTTTT. The chain couples TRBV27 to TRBJ1-4, with a weak D call TRBD1 (5 bases). There are 16 residues in the CDR3. Per the germline V gene, CDR1 is MNHEY and CDR2 is SMNVEV (reference sequence). Trimming removed 9 bases at V and 0 bases at J, with 17 bases between.